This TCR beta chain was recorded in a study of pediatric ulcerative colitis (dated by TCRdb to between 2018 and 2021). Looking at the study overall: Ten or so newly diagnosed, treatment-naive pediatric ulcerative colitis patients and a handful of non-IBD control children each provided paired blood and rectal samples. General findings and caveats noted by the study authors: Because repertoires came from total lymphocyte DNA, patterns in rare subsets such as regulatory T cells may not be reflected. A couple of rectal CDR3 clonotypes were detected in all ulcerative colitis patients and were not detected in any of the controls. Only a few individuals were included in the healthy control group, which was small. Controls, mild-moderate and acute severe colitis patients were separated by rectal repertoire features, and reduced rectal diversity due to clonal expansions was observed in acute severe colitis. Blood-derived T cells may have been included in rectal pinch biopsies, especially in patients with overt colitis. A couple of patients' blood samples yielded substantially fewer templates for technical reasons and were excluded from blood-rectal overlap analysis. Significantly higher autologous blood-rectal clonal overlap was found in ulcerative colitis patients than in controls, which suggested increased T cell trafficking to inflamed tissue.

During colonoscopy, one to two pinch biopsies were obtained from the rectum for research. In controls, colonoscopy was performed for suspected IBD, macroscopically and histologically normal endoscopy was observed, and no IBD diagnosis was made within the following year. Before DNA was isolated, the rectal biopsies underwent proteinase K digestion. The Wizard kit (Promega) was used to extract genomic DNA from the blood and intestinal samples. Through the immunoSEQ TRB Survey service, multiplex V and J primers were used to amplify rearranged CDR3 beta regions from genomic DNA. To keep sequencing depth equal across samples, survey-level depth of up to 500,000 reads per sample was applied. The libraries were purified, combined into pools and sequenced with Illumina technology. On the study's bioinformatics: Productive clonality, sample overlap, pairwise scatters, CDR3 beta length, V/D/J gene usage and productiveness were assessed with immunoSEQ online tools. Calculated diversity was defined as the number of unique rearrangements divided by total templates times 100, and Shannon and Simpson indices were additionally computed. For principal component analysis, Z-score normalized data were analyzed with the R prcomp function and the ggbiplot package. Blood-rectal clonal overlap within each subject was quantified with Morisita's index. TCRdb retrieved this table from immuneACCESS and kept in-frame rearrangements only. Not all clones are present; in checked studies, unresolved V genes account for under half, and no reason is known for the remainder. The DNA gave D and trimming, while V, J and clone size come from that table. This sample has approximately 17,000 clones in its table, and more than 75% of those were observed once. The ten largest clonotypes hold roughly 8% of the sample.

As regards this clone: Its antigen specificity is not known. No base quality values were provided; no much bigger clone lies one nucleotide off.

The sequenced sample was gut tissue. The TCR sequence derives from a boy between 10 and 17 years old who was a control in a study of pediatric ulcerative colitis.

The DNA sequence follows: TGTGCCAGCAGTTCGCAGGGTTCCGGGGAGCTGTTTTTT. Its translation reads: CASSSQGSGELFF. The chain uses TRBV28 and TRBJ2-2; TRBD1 might be the D gene, on 5 matching bases. The junction carries 9 bases between V and J, which are trimmed by 4 bases and 6 bases respectively. There are 13 amino acids in the CDR3, from cysteine to phenylalanine inclusive. Just the 39-base CDR3 DNA is kept, in frame starting at base 1. Via the germline V gene, CDR1 is MDHEN and CDR2 SYDVKM.